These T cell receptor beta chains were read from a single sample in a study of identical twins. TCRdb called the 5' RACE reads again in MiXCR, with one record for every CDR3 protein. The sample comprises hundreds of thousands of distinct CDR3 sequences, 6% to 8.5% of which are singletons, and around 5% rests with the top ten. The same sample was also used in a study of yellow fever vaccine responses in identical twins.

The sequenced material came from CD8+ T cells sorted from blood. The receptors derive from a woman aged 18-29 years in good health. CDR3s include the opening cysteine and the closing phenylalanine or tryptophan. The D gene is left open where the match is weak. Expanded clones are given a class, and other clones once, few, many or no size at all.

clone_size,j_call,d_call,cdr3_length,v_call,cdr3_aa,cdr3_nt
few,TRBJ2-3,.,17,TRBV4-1,CASSQDGSPSSTDTQYF,TGCGCCAGCAGCCAAGATGGCAGTCCGTCTAGCACAGATACGCAGTATTTT
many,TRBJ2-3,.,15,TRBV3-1,CASSQDWGTADTQYF,TGTGCCAGCAGCCAAGATTGGGGTACCGCAGATACGCAGTATTTT
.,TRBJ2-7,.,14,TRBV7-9,CASSHPDGIGEQYF,TGTGCCAGCAGCCACCCCGACGGGATAGGCGAGCAGTACTTC
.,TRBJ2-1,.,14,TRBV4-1,CASSQAPLAHEQFF,TGCGCCAGCAGCCAGGCCCCTCTAGCTCATGAGCAGTTCTTC
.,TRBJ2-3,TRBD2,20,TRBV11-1,CASSNPGLAGGILLTDTQYF,TGTGCCAGCAGCAACCCAGGACTAGCGGGGGGGATTCTACTCACAGATACGCAGTATTTT
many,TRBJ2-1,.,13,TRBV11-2,CASSLRTKGEQFF,TGTGCCAGCAGCCTAAGGACGAAGGGGGAGCAGTTCTTC
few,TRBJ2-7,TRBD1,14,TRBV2,CASIEWGTGAEQYF,TGTGCCAGCATCGAATGGGGGACAGGGGCCGAGCAGTACTTC
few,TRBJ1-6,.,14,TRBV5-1,CASSFNSGNSPLHF,TGCGCCAGCAGCTTTAACAGCGGAAATTCACCCCTCCACTTT
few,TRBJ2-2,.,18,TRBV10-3,CAIKDSPQQFSNTGELFF,TGTGCCATCAAGGACAGTCCCCAGCAGTTTTCGAACACCGGGGAGCTGTTTTTT
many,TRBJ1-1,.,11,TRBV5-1,CASSLGPEAFF,TGCGCCAGCAGCCTGGGACCAGAAGCTTTCTTT
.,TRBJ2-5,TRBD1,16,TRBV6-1,CASSPQTGAMEETQYF,TGTGCCAGCAGTCCGCAGACAGGGGCAATGGAAGAGACCCAGTACTTC
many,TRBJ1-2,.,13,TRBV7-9,CASTSVPLDGYTF,TGTGCCAGCACCTCGGTACCCCTGGATGGCTACACCTTC
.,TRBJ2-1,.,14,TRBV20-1,CSASYNLEVNEQFF,TGCAGTGCTAGTTACAACCTTGAGGTGAATGAGCAGTTCTTC
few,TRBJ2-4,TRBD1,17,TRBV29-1,CSVEGGGQGLAKNIQYF,TGCAGCGTTGAAGGAGGGGGACAGGGTTTAGCCAAAAACATTCAGTACTTC
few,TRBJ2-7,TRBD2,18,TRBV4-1,CASSQAGTGGGSAYEQYF,TGCGCCAGCAGCCAAGCAGGGACGGGAGGGGGTTCTGCCTACGAGCAGTACTTC
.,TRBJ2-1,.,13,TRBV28,CASSPGGIFEQFF,TGTGCCAGCAGCCCGGGGGGCATCTTTGAGCAGTTCTTC
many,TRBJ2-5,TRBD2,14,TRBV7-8,CASSPGLREETQYF,TGTGCCAGCAGCCCGGGACTACGGGAAGAGACCCAGTACTTC
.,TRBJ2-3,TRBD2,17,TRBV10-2,CASSESATSLIPDTQYF,TGCGCCAGCAGTGAGTCGGCGACTAGCTTAATTCCAGATACGCAGTATTTT
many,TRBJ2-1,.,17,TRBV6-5,CASSYSGGDFSYNEQFF,TGTGCCAGCAGTTATAGTGGCGGTGATTTCTCCTACAATGAGCAGTTCTTC
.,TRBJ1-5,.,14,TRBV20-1,CSARDNSLGRQQHF,TGCAGTGCTAGAGATAATTCCCTAGGGAGGCAGCAGCATTTT
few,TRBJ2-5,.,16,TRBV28,CASSPGTPGLRETQYF,TGTGCCAGCAGTCCCGGGACTCCCGGTTTACGGGAGACCCAGTACTTC
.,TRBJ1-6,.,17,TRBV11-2,CASSLDEVGSYNSPLHF,TGTGCCAGCAGCTTAGATGAAGTGGGCTCCTATAATTCACCCCTCCACTTT
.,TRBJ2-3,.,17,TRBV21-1,CASSKALAGGALLMQYF,TGTGCCAGCAGCAAAGCGCTGGCGGGAGGGGCCCTCTTGATGCAGTATTTT
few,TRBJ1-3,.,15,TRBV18,CASSSSDLGGNTIYF,TGTGCCAGCTCATCTTCGGACTTGGGAGGAAACACCATATATTTT
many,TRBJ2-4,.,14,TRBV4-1,CASSPGTAKNIQYF,TGCGCCAGCAGCCCCGGGACAGCCAAAAACATTCAGTACTTC
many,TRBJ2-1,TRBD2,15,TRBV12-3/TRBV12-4,CASSLIGGSHNEQFF,TGTGCCAGCAGTTTAATCGGCGGGAGCCACAATGAGCAGTTCTTC
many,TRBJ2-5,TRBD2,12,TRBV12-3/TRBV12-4,CARNERGETQYF,TGTGCCAGGAATGAGCGGGGAGAGACCCAGTACTTC
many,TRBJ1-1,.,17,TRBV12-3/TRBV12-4,CASSKIIVWGLLSEAFF,TGTGCCAGCAGTAAAATTATAGTATGGGGGCTTTTATCTGAAGCTTTCTTT
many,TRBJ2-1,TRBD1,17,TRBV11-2,CASSSSLRQGNLNEQFF,TGTGCCAGCAGCTCCTCTTTGAGACAGGGAAATCTCAATGAGCAGTTCTTC
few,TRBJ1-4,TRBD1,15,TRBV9,CASSVRQGTREKLFF,TGTGCCAGCAGCGTTCGACAGGGGACACGCGAAAAACTGTTTTTT
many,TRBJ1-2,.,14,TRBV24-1,CATSESTGYYGYTF,TGTGCCACCAGTGAATCGACAGGATACTATGGCTACACCTTC
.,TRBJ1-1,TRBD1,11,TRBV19,CACRRGHEAFF,TGTGCCTGCCGCAGGGGGCATGAAGCTTTCTTT
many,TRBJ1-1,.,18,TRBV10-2,CASSESGQGLIPWTEAFF,TGCGCCAGCAGTGAGTCCGGGCAGGGGTTAATCCCCTGGACTGAAGCTTTCTTT
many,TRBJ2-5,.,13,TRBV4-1,CASSQGSWETQYF,TGCGCCAGCAGCCAAGGGTCTTGGGAGACCCAGTACTTC
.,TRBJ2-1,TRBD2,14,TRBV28,CASCGLAGDNEQFF,TGTGCCAGCTGCGGACTAGCGGGTGACAATGAGCAGTTCTTC
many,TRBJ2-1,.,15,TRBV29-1,CSAGTEPSSYNEQFF,TGCAGCGCCGGGACGGAACCGAGCTCCTACAATGAGCAGTTCTTC
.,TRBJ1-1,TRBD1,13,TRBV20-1,CSALRTGSTEAFF,TGCAGTGCCCTTCGGACAGGGAGCACTGAAGCTTTCTTT
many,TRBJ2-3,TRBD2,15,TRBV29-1,CSVWTSGGSTDTQYF,TGCAGCGTATGGACTAGCGGGGGTAGCACAGATACGCAGTATTTT
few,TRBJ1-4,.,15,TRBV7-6,CASSSTTGPNEKLFF,TGTGCCAGCAGCTCAACCACCGGACCTAATGAAAAACTGTTTTTT
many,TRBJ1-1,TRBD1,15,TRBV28,CASSPWTGANTEAFF,TGTGCCAGCAGCCCATGGACAGGGGCGAACACTGAAGCTTTCTTT